The table lists the clone carrying this TCR beta chain with many counts. The antigen remains undetermined. The data stem from a study of breast tumors, draining lymph nodes, adjacent tissues. The study, taken as a whole, reports: Tumors had less TCR diversity than lymph nodes, more than nontumor tissue.

V lost 6 bases and J 2 bases, leaving 8 bases between the germline ends. CDR3 size: 13 residues. Samples came from axillary lymph nodes draining the breast cancer. Each CDR3 protein gets one entry after TCRdb re-called the multiplex PCR reads with MiXCR. The sample carries approximately 170,000 distinct CDR3 sequences, around a third recorded once. The specimen sequenced was axillary lymph node tissue. The rearrangement links TRBV12-3 or TRBV12-4 to TRBJ1-3, with TRBD1 as a possible D gene (5 bases). This TCR was recovered from a female donor with breast cancer. Some clones in this sample may be carry-over from other donors' samples. This CDR3 reads CASRRGAGNTIYF. In DNA, the CDR3 is TGTGCCAGCAGGCGGGGGGCTGGAAACACCATATATTTT.